The 26 T cell receptor beta chains below all came from one sample that was sequenced in a study of coeliac disease. Measured with immunoSEQ multiplex PCR; TCRdb has only the in-frame clones, and not every one. This table holds approximately 2,500 clones, over 60% found once. Sequencing was carried out using lamina propria lymphocytes from the gut. The receptors shown here come from a woman between 70 and 85 years old with celiac disease on a gluten-free diet.

The chain recombines TRBV15 with TRBJ2-3, with 9 bases aligning to TRBD2. J lost 6 bases, V lost 0 bases, and 10 bases had no gene match. The CDR3 loop spans 17 amino acids. Germline V lookup: CDR1 LNHNV, CDR2 YYDKDF (reference sequence). CDR3: CATSREVVIAGVDTQYF. CDR3 DNA: TGTGCCACCAGCAGAGAGGTGGTAATAGCGGGGGTCGATACGCAGTATTTT.

The genes are TRBV6-1 and TRBJ2-7, with 10 positions matching TRBD2. This CDR3 comprises 15 residues. The V segment lost 4 bases and the J segment 2 bases; nucleotides outside the gene matches: 5. Germline values: CDR1 MNHNS, CDR2 SASEGT. Here the CDR3 reads CASSGGLAVTYEQYF. DNA of the CDR3: TGTGCCAGCAGTGGAGGACTAGCGGTTACCTACGAGCAGTACTTC.

This chain uses TRBV5-5 with TRBJ1-5; no definite D call. Germline CDR1 is SGHKS and CDR2 is YYEKEE (reference sequence). The CDR3 has 15 residues. V shed 0 bases and J shed 0 bases, with 7 bases lying between them. DNA for the CDR3: TGTGCCAGCAGCTTGGTCGGGTATAGCAATCAGCCCCAGCATTTT. Its translation: CASSLVGYSNQPQHF. Full variable domain (outside the CDR3, taken from reference TRBV5-5 and TRBJ1-5): DAGVTQSPTHLIKTRGQQVTLRCSPISGHKSVSWYQQVLGQGPQFIFQYYEKEERGRGNFPDRFSARQFPNYSSELNVNALLLGDSALYLCASSLVGYSNQPQHFGDGTRLSIL.

J is TRBJ2-3 and V is TRBV7-6; D is undetermined. This CDR3 is 15 amino acids long. Trimming pared 5 bases from V and 4 bases from J, leaving 16 bases between. The V gene's germline CDR1 is SGHVS and CDR2 FNYEAQ. The CDR3 DNA follows: TGTGCCAGCAGCCTCCTCGGGTTTTTAGCAGATACGCAGTATTTT. Amino acids: CASSLLGFLADTQYF.

V and J are TRBV7-6 and TRBJ1-6; 7 positions match TRBD1. Germline V gene data show CDR1 as SGHVS and CDR2 as FNYEAQ. The J segment lost 8 bases and the V segment lost 0 bases, leaving 7 bases of the junction unmatched. This CDR3 has 16 amino acids. CDR3 loop: CASSLAQTGEYSPLHF. The CDR3, as DNA: TGTGCCAGCAGCTTAGCGCAAACAGGGGAGTATTCACCCCTCCACTTT.

The rearrangement uses TRBV6-4 and TRBJ2-3; 7 bases fit TRBD2. The ends lost 6 bases at V and 0 bases at J; junction bases unmatched: 3. Germline V lookup: CDR1 MRHNA, CDR2 SNTAGT. The length of the CDR3 is 14 residues. CDR3 region: CASSDSGSTDTQYF. In nucleotides, the CDR3 is TGTGCCAGCAGCGATAGCGGGAGCACAGATACGCAGTATTTT.

The chain employs TRBV18 and TRBJ2-1; 10 bases fit TRBD2. CDR1 is KGHSH and CDR2 is LQKENI in the germline V gene. V lost 1 base and J lost 5; bases outside the gene matches: 11. The CDR3 has 18 residues. The CDR3 sequence is CASSPQARGLAGDNEQFF. Here the CDR3 DNA reads TGTGCCAGCTCACCACAGGCCCGGGGGCTAGCGGGGGACAATGAGCAGTTCTTC. Full variable domain (remainder filled in from reference TRBV18 and TRBJ2-1): NAGVMQNPRHLVRRRGQEARLRCSPMKGHSHVYWYRQLPEEGLKFMVYLQKENIIDESGMPKERFSAEFPKEGPSILRIQQVVRGDSAAYFCASSPQARGLAGDNEQFFGPGTRLTVL.

The genes are TRBV5-5 and TRBJ2-7, with a possible D match to TRBD1 (5 bases). This CDR3 comprises 14 residues. V gave up 0 bases and J gave up 6 bases, with 13 bases separating them. CDR1 is SGHKS, CDR2 YYEKEE, per germline (reference sequence). The CDR3 is CASSLAPAGLEQYF. The CDR3 DNA is TGTGCCAGCAGCTTGGCCCCGGCAGGGCTCGAGCAGTACTTC. The full variable domain, completed using reference TRBV5-5 and TRBJ2-7, is DAGVTQSPTHLIKTRGQQVTLRCSPISGHKSVSWYQQVLGQGPQFIFQYYEKEERGRGNFPDRFSARQFPNYSSELNVNALLLGDSALYLCASSLAPAGLEQYFGPGTRLTVT.

The CDR3 sequence is CASRDIAEAFF. The CDR3 region has the DNA TGTGCCAGCAGAGACATTGCTGAAGCTTTCTTT. The J gene is TRBJ1-1, the V gene TRBV2; D unresolved. The CDR3 runs 11 residues. The V gene lost 6 bases and the J gene lost 6 bases, with 8 bases spanning the gap. CDR1 and CDR2 (germline): SNHLY, FYNNEI.

The table lists this clone with a few counts. The J gene is TRBJ2-7, the V gene TRBV5-1, with D possibly TRBD2 on 5 matching bases. The CDR3 covers 14 residues. Trimming pared 5 bases from V and 5 bases from J, leaving 17 bases between. Germline values: CDR1 SGHRS, CDR2 YFSETQ. The chain's CDR3 is CASSWRPDTDEQYF. DNA for the CDR3: TGCGCCAGCAGTTGGAGGCCAGACACCGACGAGCAGTACTTC.

This chain links TRBV27 with TRBJ2-1; tentative D call: TRBD1 (7 bases). From germline, CDR1 is MNHEY and CDR2 SMNVEV (reference sequence). The CDR3 extends over 15 amino acids. V was trimmed by 5 bases and J by 7 bases, leaving 18 bases between them. CDR3 DNA: TGTGCCAGCAGTCCGGAGGGGGCAACTACAAATGAGCAGTTCTTC. This sequence encodes CASSPEGATTNEQFF.

The J gene is TRBJ2-6, the V gene TRBV6-1; tentatively, D is TRBD1 (6 bases). The germline V gene has CDR1 MNHNS and CDR2 SASEGT. The CDR3 sequence is 15 residues long. V lost 6 bases, J lost 0 bases, and 9 bases lay in between. This CDR3 reads CASRIGGSGANVLTF. The CDR3 region has the DNA TGTGCCAGCAGAATAGGGGGCTCTGGGGCCAACGTCCTGACTTTC.

This clone appeared a few times. The rearrangement joins TRBV11-2 to TRBJ2-1; TRBD2 agrees at 12 bases. Germline V gene lookup returns CDR1 SGHAT and CDR2 FQNNGV. This CDR3 has 16 amino acids. The J segment lost 7 bases and the V segment lost 6 bases, leaving 10 bases of the junction unmatched. CDR3 bases: TGTGCCAGCAGTTTGACTAGCGGGGGCGTCTGGAATGAGCAGTTCTTC. Translating it yields CASSLTSGGVWNEQFF.

The chain joins TRBV28 to TRBJ1-6; 8 bases are a match to TRBD1. Germline values: CDR1 MDHEN, CDR2 SYDVKM. The V and J ends lost 6 bases and 7 bases, in that order; junction bases with no gene match: 5. The CDR3 loop spans 14 amino acids. DNA of the CDR3: TGTGCCAGCAGGCCGGACAGGGACAATTCACCCCTCCACTTT. Amino acids: CASRPDRDNSPLHF.

The rearrangement links TRBV5-6 to TRBJ1-5, with D uncertain. Trimming took 0 bases from V and 0 from J, leaving 7 bases between them. The CDR3 is 15 residues long. CDR1 is SGHDT and CDR2 is YYEEEE in the germline V gene. CDR3 sequence (DNA): TGTGCCAGCAGCTTGGTACAGAATAGCAATCAGCCCCAGCATTTT. Its translation is CASSLVQNSNQPQHF.

The chain links TRBV4-2 to TRBJ1-1; D perhaps matches TRBD1 (5 bases). Germline V gene lookup returns CDR1 LGHNA and CDR2 YNFKEQ. V lost 1 base and J 10 bases, leaving 10 bases between the germline ends. This CDR3 spans 12 amino acids. The chain's CDR3 is CASSQGAGRAFF. The DNA for the CDR3 is TGTGCCAGCAGCCAAGGGGCGGGACGAGCTTTCTTT.

This chain connects TRBV9 to TRBJ2-5; the match to TRBD1 covers 9 bases. CDR1 SGDLS and CDR2 YYNGEE come from the germline V gene. The CDR3 length is 18 residues. V shed 4 bases, J shed 2 bases, and the junction held 15 bases outside the gene matches. This chain's CDR3 is CASSFNPGQGLNQETQYF. Here the CDR3 DNA reads TGTGCCAGCAGCTTTAACCCGGGACAGGGTTTGAATCAAGAGACCCAGTACTTC.

The DNA for the CDR3 is TGTGCCAGCAGCTTACCCGGCCCCCTAGCGTACGAGCAGTACGTC. Its translation: CASSLPGPLAYEQYV. The V gene is TRBV11-3, the J gene TRBJ2-7; TRBD2 is a possible D gene (6 bases). There are 15 residues in the CDR3. Germline values: CDR1 SGHNT, CDR2 YENEEA. V was shortened by 2 bases and J by 4 bases, with 15 bases between the two germline ends.

This chain uses TRBV7-9 with TRBJ1-1; the D gene is possibly TRBD1 (5 bases). CDR3 size: 15 residues. Trimming cost V 5 bases and J 2 bases, with 15 bases left between them. Germline CDR1 reads SEHNR; CDR2 reads FQNEAQ (reference sequence). Written as DNA, the CDR3 is TGTGCCAGCAGCCCCGGACACTTAGAAAACACTGAAGCTTTCTTT. Protein product: CASSPGHLENTEAFF.

The chain links TRBV2 to TRBJ2-3; TRBD2 aligns across 9 bases. Germline loops: CDR1 SNHLY, CDR2 FYNNEI. This CDR3 spans 16 amino acids. Losses at the gene ends were 2 bases for V and 3 bases for J; bases not matched to a gene: 6. In DNA form, the CDR3 reads TGTGCCAGCAGTGAATCTCTGGCGGGGGGGACAGATACGCAGTATTTT. This gives the protein CASSESLAGGTDTQYF.

V gene TRBV10-3 combines with J gene TRBJ1-6, with TRBD1 matching 8 bases. V gave up 2 bases and J gave up 9 bases; unmatched junction bases: 6. This CDR3 has 15 amino acids. CDR1 is ENHRY and CDR2 is SYGVKD in the germline V gene. The DNA of the CDR3 is TGTGCCATCAGTGAGAACCGACAGGGGTCTTCACCCCTCCACTTT. Translated, it gives CAISENRQGSSPLHF.

The chain recombines TRBV11-1 with TRBJ2-6; 7 bases align to TRBD1. Germline V gene data show CDR1 as SGHAT and CDR2 as FQDESV (reference sequence). V trimming: 5 bases; J trimming: 4 bases; junction bases outside the gene matches: 5. The CDR3 totals 15 residues. The CDR3 region is CASSVTGVGANVLTF. CDR3 coding DNA: TGTGCCAGCAGCGTTACAGGGGTCGGGGCCAACGTCCTGACTTTC.

The chain is built from TRBV5-8 and TRBJ2-7; 7 nucleotides agree with TRBD1. Trimming at V came to 2 bases and at J to 4 bases, leaving 3 bases not matched to a gene. CDR1 is SGHTS and CDR2 is YDEGEE in the germline V gene. The CDR3 extends over 13 amino acids. The CDR3 coding sequence is TGTGCCAGCAGCTTTGACAGGGAATACGAGCAGTACTTC. Translation gives CASSFDREYEQYF.

This sequence joins TRBV15 and TRBJ1-1; weak D call: TRBD1 (6 bases). Trimming stripped 3 bases from V and 6 bases from J, with 11 bases between. The CDR3 sequence is 13 residues long. From germline, CDR1 is LNHNV and CDR2 YYDKDF (reference sequence). In DNA form, the CDR3 reads TGTGCCACCAGCAGGAAAGGGGGATCTGAAGCTTTCTTT. This codes for CATSRKGGSEAFF.

This chain connects TRBV18 to TRBJ2-3, with D possibly being TRBD1 (6 bases). This CDR3 is built from 14 residues. Trimming took off 3 bases at V and 1 base at J, with 8 bases between the two ends. Per germline, CDR1 KGHSH and CDR2 LQKENI. The CDR3: CASSPYRGTDTQYF. The CDR3 DNA reads TGTGCCAGCTCACCTTACAGGGGCACAGATACGCAGTATTTT.

The chain uses TRBV27 and TRBJ1-5; possibly TRBD1 for D (5 bases). V lost 0 bases, J lost 1 base, and 7 bases lay in between. The CDR3 has 15 amino acids. Germline CDR1 and CDR2: MNHEY and SMNVEV (reference sequence). CDR3 loop: CASSLSGPSNQPQHF. DNA of the CDR3: TGTGCCAGCAGTTTATCGGGGCCGAGCAATCAGCCCCAGCATTTT.